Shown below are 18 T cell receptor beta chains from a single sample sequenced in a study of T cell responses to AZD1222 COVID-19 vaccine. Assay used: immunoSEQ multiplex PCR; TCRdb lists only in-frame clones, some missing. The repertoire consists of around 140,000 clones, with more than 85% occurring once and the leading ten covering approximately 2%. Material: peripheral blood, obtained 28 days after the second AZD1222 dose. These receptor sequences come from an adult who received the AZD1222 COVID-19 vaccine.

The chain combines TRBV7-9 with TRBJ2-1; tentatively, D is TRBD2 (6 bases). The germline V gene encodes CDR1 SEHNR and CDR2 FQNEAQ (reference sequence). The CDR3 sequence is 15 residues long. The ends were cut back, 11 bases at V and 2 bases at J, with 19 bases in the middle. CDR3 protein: CALSALAEAYNEQFF. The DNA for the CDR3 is TGTGCCCTATCGGCACTAGCTGAGGCCTACAATGAGCAGTTCTTC.

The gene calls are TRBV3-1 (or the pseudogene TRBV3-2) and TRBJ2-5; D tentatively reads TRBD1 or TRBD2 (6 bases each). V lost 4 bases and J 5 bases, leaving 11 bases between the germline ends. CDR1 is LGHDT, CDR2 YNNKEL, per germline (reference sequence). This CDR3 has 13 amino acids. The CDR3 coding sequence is TGTGCCAGCAGCCCACAGGGACTGGAGACCCAGTACTTC. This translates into CASSPQGLETQYF.

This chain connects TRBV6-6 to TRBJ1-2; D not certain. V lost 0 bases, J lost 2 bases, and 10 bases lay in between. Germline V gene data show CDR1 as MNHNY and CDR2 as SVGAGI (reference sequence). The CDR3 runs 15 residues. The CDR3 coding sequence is TGTGCCAGCAGTTACTCGGGCACGTCGAACTATGGCTACACCTTC. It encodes CASSYSGTSNYGYTF.

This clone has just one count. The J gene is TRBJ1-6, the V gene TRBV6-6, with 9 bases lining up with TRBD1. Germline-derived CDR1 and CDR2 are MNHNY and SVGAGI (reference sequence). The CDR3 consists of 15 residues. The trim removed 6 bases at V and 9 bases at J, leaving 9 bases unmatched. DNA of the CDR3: TGTGCCAGCAGATCGCCCGGGACAGGGTTTTCACCCCTCCACTTT. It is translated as CASRSPGTGFSPLHF.

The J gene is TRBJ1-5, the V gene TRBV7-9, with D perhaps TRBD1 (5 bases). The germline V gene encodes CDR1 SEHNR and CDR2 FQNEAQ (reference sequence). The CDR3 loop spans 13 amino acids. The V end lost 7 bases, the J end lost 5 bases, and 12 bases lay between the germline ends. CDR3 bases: TGTGCCAGCACCCTGACGGGGGATCAGCCCCAGCATTTT. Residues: CASTLTGDQPQHF.

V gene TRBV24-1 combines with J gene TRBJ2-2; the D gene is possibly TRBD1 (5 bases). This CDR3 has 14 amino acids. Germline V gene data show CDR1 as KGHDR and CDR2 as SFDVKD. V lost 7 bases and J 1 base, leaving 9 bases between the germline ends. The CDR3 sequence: CATSGQGNTGELFF. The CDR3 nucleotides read TGTGCCACCAGCGGCCAGGGGAACACCGGGGAGCTGTTTTTT.

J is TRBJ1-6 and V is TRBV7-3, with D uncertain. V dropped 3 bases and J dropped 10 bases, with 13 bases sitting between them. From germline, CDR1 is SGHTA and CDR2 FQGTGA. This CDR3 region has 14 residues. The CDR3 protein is CASSFGQKGSPLHF. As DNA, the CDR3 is TGTGCCAGCAGCTTCGGGCAGAAAGGGTCACCCCTCCACTTT.

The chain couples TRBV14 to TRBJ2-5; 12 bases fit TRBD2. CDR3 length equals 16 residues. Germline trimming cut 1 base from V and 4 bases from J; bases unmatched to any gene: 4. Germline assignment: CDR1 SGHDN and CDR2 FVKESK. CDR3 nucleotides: TGTGCCAGCAGCCAAGTACTAGCGGGAGGTTTAGAGACCCAGTACTTC. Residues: CASSQVLAGGLETQYF.

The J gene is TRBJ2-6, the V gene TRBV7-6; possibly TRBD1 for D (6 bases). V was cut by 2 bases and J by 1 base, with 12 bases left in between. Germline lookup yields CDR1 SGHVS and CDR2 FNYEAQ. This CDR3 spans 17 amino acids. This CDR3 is CASSLTGRSSGANVLTF. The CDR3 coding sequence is TGTGCCAGCAGCTTAACAGGGCGGTCGTCTGGGGCCAACGTCCTGACTTTC. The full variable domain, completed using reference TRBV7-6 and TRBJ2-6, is GAGVSQSPRYKVTKRGQDVALRCDPISGHVSLYWYRQALGQGPEFLTYFNYEAQQDKSGLPNDRFSAERPEGSISTLTIQRTEQRDSAMYRCASSLTGRSSGANVLTFGAGSRLTVL.

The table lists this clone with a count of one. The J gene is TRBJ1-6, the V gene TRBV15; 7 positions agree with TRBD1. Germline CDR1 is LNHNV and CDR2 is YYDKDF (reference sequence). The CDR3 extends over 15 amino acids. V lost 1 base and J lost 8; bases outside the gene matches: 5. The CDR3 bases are TGTGCCACCAGCAGAGGCGGGACAGATTATTCACCCCTCCACTTT. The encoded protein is CATSRGGTDYSPLHF.

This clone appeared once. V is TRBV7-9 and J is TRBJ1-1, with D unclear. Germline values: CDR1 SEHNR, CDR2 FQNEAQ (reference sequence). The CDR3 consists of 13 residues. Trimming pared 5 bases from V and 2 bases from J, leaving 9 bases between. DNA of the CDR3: TGTGCCAGCAGCCCGGTCGTAAACACTGAAGCTTTCTTT. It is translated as CASSPVVNTEAFF.

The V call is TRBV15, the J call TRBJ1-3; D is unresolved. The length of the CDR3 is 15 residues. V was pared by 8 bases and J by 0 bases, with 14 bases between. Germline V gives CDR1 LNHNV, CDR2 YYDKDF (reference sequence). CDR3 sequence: CATERSRSSGNTIYF. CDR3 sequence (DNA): TGTGCCACCGAGCGTAGTCGAAGCTCTGGAAACACCATATATTTT.

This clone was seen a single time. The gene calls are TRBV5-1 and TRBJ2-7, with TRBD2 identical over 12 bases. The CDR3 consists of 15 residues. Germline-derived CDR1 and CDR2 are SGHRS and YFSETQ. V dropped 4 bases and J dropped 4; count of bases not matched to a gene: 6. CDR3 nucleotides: TGCGCCAGCAGCCCTAGCGGGGGGGTTCGATACGAGCAGTACTTC. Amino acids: CASSPSGGVRYEQYF.

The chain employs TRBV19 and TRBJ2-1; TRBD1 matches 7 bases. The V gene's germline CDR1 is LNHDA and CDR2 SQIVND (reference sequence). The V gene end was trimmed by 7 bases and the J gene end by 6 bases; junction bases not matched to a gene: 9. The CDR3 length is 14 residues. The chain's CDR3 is CASKTWGQPNEQFF. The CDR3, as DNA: TGTGCCAGTAAGACGTGGGGACAGCCCAATGAGCAGTTCTTC.

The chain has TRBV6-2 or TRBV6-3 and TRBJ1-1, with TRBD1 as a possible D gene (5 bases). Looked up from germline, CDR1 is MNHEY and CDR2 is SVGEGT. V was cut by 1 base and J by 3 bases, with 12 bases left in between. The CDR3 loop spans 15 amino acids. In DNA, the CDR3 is TGTGCCAGCAGTTACTTCAGGGCTGCCTACACTGAAGCTTTCTTT. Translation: CASSYFRAAYTEAFF.

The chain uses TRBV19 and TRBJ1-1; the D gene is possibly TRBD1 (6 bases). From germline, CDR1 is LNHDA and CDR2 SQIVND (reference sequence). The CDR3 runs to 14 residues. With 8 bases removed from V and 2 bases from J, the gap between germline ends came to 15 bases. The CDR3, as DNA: TGTGCCAGTGATACGGACAGCTCAAACACTGAAGCTTTCTTT. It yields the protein CASDTDSSNTEAFF. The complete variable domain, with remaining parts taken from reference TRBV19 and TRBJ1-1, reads DGGITQSPKYLFRKEGQNVTLSCEQNLNHDAMYWYRQDPGQGLRLIYYSQIVNDFQKGDIAEGYSVSREKKESFPLTVTSAQKNPTAFYLCASDTDSSNTEAFFGQGTRLTVV.

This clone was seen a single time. The CDR3 sequence is CASSLTTGYGYTF. The CDR3 nucleotides are TGTGCCAGCAGTCTTACGACCGGGTATGGCTACACCTTC. The chain has TRBV12-3 or TRBV12-4 and TRBJ1-2; D is undetermined. Trimming pared 5 bases from V and 5 bases from J, leaving 12 bases between. CDR3 length: 13 amino acids.

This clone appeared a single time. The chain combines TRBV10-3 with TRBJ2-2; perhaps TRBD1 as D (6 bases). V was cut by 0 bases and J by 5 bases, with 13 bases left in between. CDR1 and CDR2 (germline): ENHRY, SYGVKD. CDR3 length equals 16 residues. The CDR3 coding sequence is TGTGCCATCAGTGAGTCGACTCTAGGGGGAACCGGGGAGCTGTTTTTT. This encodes CAISESTLGGTGELFF.